The 15 T cell receptor beta chains reported below all come from one sample, sequenced in a study of Ad26.COV2.S vaccination and SARS-CoV-2 variants. Treatment noted: 19 received Ad26.COV2.S at low or high dose, single or two shots; about 5 received placebo; per-sample allocation not given. Sample collection was performed on day 63 after the first vaccine or placebo injection. Sequencing was performed with immunoSEQ multiplex PCR; in TCRdb, only in-frame clones are kept and a portion is missing. The sample contains hundreds of thousands of clones, more than 75% of which appear only once. The starting material was peripheral blood, obtained in a trial of Ad26.COV2.S vaccine versus placebo. Every receptor here comes from a person aged 18 to 59 who received the Ad26.COV2.S COVID-19 vaccine or a placebo.

V gene TRBV19 combines with J gene TRBJ1-2, with 9 bases aligning to TRBD1. The CDR3 has 13 residues. CDR1 is LNHDA and CDR2 is SQIVND in the germline V gene (reference sequence). The junction had 8 bases not matched to a gene; V was cut back by 9 bases and J by 6 bases. CDR3 in amino acids: CASHGQGRDGYTF. The CDR3 DNA reads as TGTGCCAGCCACGGACAGGGGAGGGATGGCTACACCTTC.

The chain carries TRBV10-3 and TRBJ1-6, with no clear D. V lost 10 bases and J 6 bases, leaving 13 bases between the germline ends. CDR1 and CDR2 from the germline V gene are ENHRY and SYGVKD. The CDR3 has 13 residues. The DNA of the CDR3 is TGTGCCAGCTGGACGGGAGCTAATTCACCCCTCCACTTT. Protein product: CASWTGANSPLHF.

This clone appeared a single time. The chain carries TRBV18 and TRBJ2-5; unclear D gene. Trimming stripped 3 bases from V and 2 bases from J, with 4 bases between. The V gene's germline CDR1 is KGHSH and CDR2 LQKENI. This CDR3 is 12 amino acids long. The CDR3 sequence: CASSPIQETQYF. The CDR3 bases are TGTGCCAGCTCACCTATACAAGAGACCCAGTACTTC. Together with reference TRBV18 and TRBJ2-5, the CDR3 gives the full variable domain: NAGVMQNPRHLVRRRGQEARLRCSPMKGHSHVYWYRQLPEEGLKFMVYLQKENIIDESGMPKERFSAEFPKEGPSILRIQQVVRGDSAAYFCASSPIQETQYFGPGTRLLVL.

CDR3 in DNA: TGTGCCAGCAGCTTAGAGGCGTACCAAGAGACCCAGTACTTC. It encodes CASSLEAYQETQYF. The chain links TRBV7-6 to TRBJ2-5; no firm D call. The germline V gene encodes CDR1 SGHVS and CDR2 FNYEAQ. The CDR3 runs 14 residues. V lost 1 base and J 0 bases, leaving 6 bases between the germline ends.

This chain uses TRBV18 with TRBJ1-6, with 8 bases that match TRBD1. V lost 4 bases to trimming and J lost 7 bases; unmatched junction nucleotides: 9. The CDR3 length is 16 residues. Germline CDR1 KGHSH, CDR2 LQKENI. The CDR3 loop is CASSRNRGLGNSPLHF. The CDR3 nucleotides are TGTGCCAGCTCACGGAACAGGGGGTTGGGGAATTCACCCCTCCACTTT.

The rearrangement joins TRBV15 to TRBJ1-2, with TRBD1 matching 9 bases. The CDR3 has 16 amino acids. In germline, CDR1 is LNHNV, CDR2 YYDKDF (reference sequence). V trimming: 1 base; J trimming: 4 bases; junction bases outside the gene matches: 7. DNA for the CDR3: TGTGCCACCAGCAGAGGGGGGACAGGGACAATCTATGGCTACACCTTC. Protein product: CATSRGGTGTIYGYTF.

The rearrangement links TRBV6-6 to TRBJ2-2; 8 bases are a match to TRBD2. The CDR3 is made up of 15 amino acids. With V trimmed by 7 bases and J by 5 bases, 9 bases remained unmatched. From germline, CDR1 is MNHNY and CDR2 SVGAGI (reference sequence). CDR3 nucleotide sequence: TGTGCCAGCACTGTGAACGGGGGGGAAACCGGGGAGCTGTTTTTT. This translates into CASTVNGGETGELFF.

V usage is TRBV6-5 and J usage is TRBJ1-5; D gene unclear. Germline CDR1 is MNHEY and CDR2 is SVGAGI. This CDR3 region has 13 residues. Trimming removed 5 bases from V and 4 bases from J, with 9 bases in between. The CDR3 DNA reads as TGTGCCAGCAGTCAGTTTTATAATCAGCCCCAGCATTTT. It codes for CASSQFYNQPQHF.

The CDR3 reads CASSVRPRTSNNEQFF. The CDR3 DNA sequence: TGTGCCAGCAGCGTTCGTCCCAGGACTAGCAACAATGAGCAGTTCTTC. V and J are TRBV9 and TRBJ2-1; 8 bases fit TRBD2. J gave up 5 bases and V 2 bases, and 9 bases lay outside the gene matches. The CDR3 has 16 amino acids. Germline CDR1 is SGDLS and CDR2 is YYNGEE.

The chain is built from TRBV4-1 and TRBJ2-1; D is perhaps TRBD1 or TRBD2 (6 bases each). Per the germline V gene, CDR1 is MGHRA and CDR2 is YSYEKL. Deletions cut 4 bases from V and 3 bases from J, with 16 bases between. This CDR3 comprises 16 residues. This chain's CDR3 is CASSPRLGGGYNEQFF. CDR3 sequence (DNA): TGCGCCAGCAGCCCCAGGTTGGGGGGCGGCTACAATGAGCAGTTCTTC.

This chain connects TRBV2 to TRBJ1-5; no firm D call. CDR1 and CDR2 (germline): SNHLY, FYNNEI. Trimming left V 1 base short and J 7 bases short, with 11 bases between. The CDR3 consists of 14 residues. This chain's CDR3 is CASSEGGGNQPQHF. Written as DNA, the CDR3 is TGTGCCAGCAGTGAAGGCGGAGGGAACCAGCCCCAGCATTTT.

V usage is TRBV6-5 and J usage is TRBJ1-2; D perhaps matches TRBD1 (5 bases). The CDR3 length is 12 residues. Trimming removed 7 bases at V and 8 bases at J, with 14 bases between. Germline V gives CDR1 MNHEY, CDR2 SVGAGI. CDR3 nucleotide sequence: TGTGCCAGCAACCAACAGGATCGGGGCTACACCTTC. This encodes CASNQQDRGYTF.

The chain is built from TRBV5-4 and TRBJ2-7; 9 nucleotides align to TRBD2. With V trimmed by 4 bases and J by 6 bases, 14 bases remained unmatched. Germline assignment: CDR1 SGHNT and CDR2 YYREEE (reference sequence). The CDR3 is 16 residues long. The CDR3 DNA sequence: TGTGCCAGCAGCCGACGGTCGGCGGGGGGGCCAAGCGAGCAGTACTTC. Residues: CASSRRSAGGPSEQYF.

In its sample, this clone was seen a few times. The chain couples TRBV5-5 to TRBJ1-6; the D is unclear. Between the trimmed V and J ends, which lost 4 bases and 5 bases, there was a span of 13 bases. The CDR3 spans 15 residues. Germline V gene lookup returns CDR1 SGHKS and CDR2 YYEKEE (reference sequence). The CDR3 nucleotides read TGTGCCAGCAGCCCCGTGGCAGTGAATAATTCACCCCTCCACTTT. Translating it yields CASSPVAVNNSPLHF.

The J gene is TRBJ1-2, the V gene TRBV4-2; D ambiguous. The CDR3 consists of 12 residues. Trimming stripped 0 bases from V and 3 bases from J, with 2 bases between. Germline loops: CDR1 LGHNA, CDR2 YNFKEQ. As DNA, the CDR3 is TGTGCCAGCAGCCAAGAACACTATGGCTACACCTTC. It encodes CASSQEHYGYTF.